Below are 2 T cell receptor beta chains sequenced from a single sample in a study of regulatory T cells in long-lasting Graves disease (dated by TCRdb to about 2021). Reading the label with the study, this specimen's time point is: persistent/refractory GD, antithyroid drugs over 5 years with positive TRAb. For both TCR sequencing and RNA sequencing, RNA was extracted from PBMCs using TRIzol. The protocol used for the library was multiplex PCR. The reads were generated on an Illumina HiSeq 4000. To build TCR beta libraries, CDR3 regions were amplified by Arm-PCR using iRepertoire HTBI primers. TCRdb reworked the public reads: Q25 trimming with fastp, MiXCR clone assembly, productive beta chains retained. Each record represents a unique CDR3 protein, reported with the most common genes and DNA among its rows. The sample data list approximately 400,000 distinct CDR3 sequences, and less than 25% of these were observed just once. Together, the top ten hold roughly 20% of the sample.

Sequenced here: peripheral blood mononuclear cells (PBMCs), sampled when the disease was refractory, from a patient treated with antithyroid drugs. These TCRs come from a female donor with Graves disease.

Concerning this clonotype itself: A junction boundary mismatches the germline segment, possibly from a read error. The V call is TRBV12-3 or TRBV12-4, the J call TRBJ2-7; the D call may be TRBD1 or TRBD2 (5 bases each). The CDR3 consists of 12 residues. As DNA, the CDR3 is TGTGCCAGCAGTGAGTCGAGGGGCCCCCTGGGTTTC. It codes for CASSESRGPLGF.

The chain carries TRBV5-1 and TRBJ1-4; TRBD1 matches at 11 bases. J gave up 3 bases and V 3 bases, and 7 bases lay outside the gene matches. Germline V CDR1 and CDR2: SGHRS, YFSETQ. The CDR3 runs 17 residues. The DNA of the CDR3 is TGCGCCAGCAGCTGGGGGACAGGGGGTTTTGCTAATGAAAAACTGTTTTTT. Amino acids: CASSWGTGGFANEKLFF. Using reference TRBV5-1 and TRBJ1-4 for the parts outside the CDR3, the full variable domain is KAGVTQTPRYLIKTRGQQVTLSCSPISGHRSVSWYQQTPGQGLQFLFEYFSETQRNKGNFPGRFSGRQFSNSRSEMNVSTLELGDSALYLCASSWGTGGFANEKLFFGSGTQLSVL.